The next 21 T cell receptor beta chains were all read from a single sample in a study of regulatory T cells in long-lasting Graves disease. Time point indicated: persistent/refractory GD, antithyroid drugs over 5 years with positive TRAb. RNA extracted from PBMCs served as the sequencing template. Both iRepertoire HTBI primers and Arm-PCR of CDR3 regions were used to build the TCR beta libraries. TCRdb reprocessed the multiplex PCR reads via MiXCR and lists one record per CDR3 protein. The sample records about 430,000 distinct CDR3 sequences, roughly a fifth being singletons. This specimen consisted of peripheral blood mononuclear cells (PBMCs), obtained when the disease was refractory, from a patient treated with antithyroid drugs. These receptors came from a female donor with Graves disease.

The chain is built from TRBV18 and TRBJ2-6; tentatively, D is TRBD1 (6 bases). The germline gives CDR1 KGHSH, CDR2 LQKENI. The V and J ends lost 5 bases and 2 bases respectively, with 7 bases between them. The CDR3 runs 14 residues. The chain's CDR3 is CASSKGAGANVLTF. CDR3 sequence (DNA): TGTGCCAGCTCAAAGGGGGCTGGGGCCAACGTCCTGACTTTC.

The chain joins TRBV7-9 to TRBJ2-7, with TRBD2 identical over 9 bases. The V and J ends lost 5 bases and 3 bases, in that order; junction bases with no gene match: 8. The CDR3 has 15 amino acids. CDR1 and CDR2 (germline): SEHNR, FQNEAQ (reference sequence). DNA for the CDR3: TGTGCCAGCAGCCCCCGAAGTAGCGGGAGCTACGAGCAGTACTTC. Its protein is CASSPRSSGSYEQYF.

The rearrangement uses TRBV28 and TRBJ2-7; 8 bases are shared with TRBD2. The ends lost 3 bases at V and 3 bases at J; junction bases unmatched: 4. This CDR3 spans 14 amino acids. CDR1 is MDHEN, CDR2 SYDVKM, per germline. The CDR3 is CASSFLAGHYEQYF. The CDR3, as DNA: TGTGCCAGCAGTTTTTTAGCGGGGCACTACGAGCAGTACTTC.

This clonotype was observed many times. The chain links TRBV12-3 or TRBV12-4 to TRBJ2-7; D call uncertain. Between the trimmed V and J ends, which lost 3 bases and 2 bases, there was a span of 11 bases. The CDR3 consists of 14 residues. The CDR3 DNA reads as TGTGCCAGCAGTTTTGCCGTTCTGACCTACGAGCAGTACTTC. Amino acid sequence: CASSFAVLTYEQYF.

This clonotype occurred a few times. Here the CDR3 reads CSARTVSTGELFF. The CDR3 nucleotides are TGCAGTGCCCGGACCGTGTCGACCGGGGAGCTGTTTTTT. The chain recombines TRBV20-1 with TRBJ2-2; no clear D. Germline CDR1 is DFQATT and CDR2 is SNEGSKA (reference sequence). This CDR3 comprises 13 residues. V shed 6 bases and J shed 5 bases, with 13 bases lying between them.

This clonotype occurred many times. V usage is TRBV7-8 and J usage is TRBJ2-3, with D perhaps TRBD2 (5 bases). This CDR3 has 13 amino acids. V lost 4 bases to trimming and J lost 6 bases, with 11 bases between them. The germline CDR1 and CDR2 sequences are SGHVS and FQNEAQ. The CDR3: CASSSEVADTQYF. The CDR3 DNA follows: TGTGCCAGCAGCTCCGAAGTAGCGGATACGCAGTATTTT.

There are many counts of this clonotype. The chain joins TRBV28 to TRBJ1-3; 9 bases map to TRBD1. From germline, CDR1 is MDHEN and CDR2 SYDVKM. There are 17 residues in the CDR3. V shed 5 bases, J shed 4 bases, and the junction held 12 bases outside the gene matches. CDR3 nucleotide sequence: TGTGCCAGCAGTATCGCAGCACAGGGGGCTTACGGAAACACCATATATTTT. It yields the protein CASSIAAQGAYGNTIYF.

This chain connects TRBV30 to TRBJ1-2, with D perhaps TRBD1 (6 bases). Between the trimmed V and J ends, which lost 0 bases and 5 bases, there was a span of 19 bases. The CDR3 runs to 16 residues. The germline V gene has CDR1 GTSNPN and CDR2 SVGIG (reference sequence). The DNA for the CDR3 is TGTGCCTGGAGTGTCTTGGACAGAGACCTGCAGTATGGCTACACCTTC. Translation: CAWSVLDRDLQYGYTF. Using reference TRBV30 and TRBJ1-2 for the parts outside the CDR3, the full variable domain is SQTIHQWPATLVQPVGSPLSLECTVEGTSNPNLYWYRQAAGRGLQLLFYSVGIGQISSEVPQNLSASRPQDRQFILSSKKLLLSDSGFYLCAWSVLDRDLQYGYTFGSGTRLTVV.

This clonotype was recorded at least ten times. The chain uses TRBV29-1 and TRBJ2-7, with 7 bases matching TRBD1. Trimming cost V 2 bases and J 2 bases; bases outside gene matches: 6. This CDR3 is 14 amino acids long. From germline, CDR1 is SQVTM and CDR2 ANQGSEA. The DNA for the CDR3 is TGCAGCGTTGAAAACAGGGGACCAACCTACGAGCAGTACTTC. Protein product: CSVENRGPTYEQYF.

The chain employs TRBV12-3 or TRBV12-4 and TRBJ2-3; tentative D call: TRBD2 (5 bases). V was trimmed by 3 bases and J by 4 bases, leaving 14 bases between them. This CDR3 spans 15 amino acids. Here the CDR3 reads CASSLEGSRADTQYF. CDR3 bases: TGTGCCAGCAGTTTGGAAGGGAGTCGGGCAGATACGCAGTATTTT.

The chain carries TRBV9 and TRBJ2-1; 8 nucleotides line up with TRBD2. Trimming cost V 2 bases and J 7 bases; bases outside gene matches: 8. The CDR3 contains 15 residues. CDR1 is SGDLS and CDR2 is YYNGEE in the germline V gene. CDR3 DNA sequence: TGTGCCAGCAGCGTGTCAGGGACTAGTATAAATGAGCAGTTCTTC. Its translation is CASSVSGTSINEQFF.

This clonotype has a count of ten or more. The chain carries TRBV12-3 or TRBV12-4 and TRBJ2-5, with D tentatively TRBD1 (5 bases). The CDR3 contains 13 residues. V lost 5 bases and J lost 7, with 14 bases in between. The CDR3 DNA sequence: TGTGCCAGCAGTCCTACCCAAGACAGGACCCAGTACTTC. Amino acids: CASSPTQDRTQYF.

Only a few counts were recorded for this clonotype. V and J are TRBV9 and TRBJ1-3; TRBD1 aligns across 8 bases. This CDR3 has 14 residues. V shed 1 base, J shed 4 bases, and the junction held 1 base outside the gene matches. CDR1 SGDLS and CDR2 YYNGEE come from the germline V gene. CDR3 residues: CASSVTGGGNTIYF. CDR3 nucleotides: TGTGCCAGCAGCGTAACAGGGGGAGGAAACACCATATATTTT.

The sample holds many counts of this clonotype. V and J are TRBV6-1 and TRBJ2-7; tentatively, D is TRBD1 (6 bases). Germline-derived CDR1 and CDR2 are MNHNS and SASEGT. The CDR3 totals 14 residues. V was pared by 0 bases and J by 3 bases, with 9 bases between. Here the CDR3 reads CASSEADRFYEQYF. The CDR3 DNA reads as TGTGCCAGCAGTGAAGCCGACAGGTTCTACGAGCAGTACTTC.

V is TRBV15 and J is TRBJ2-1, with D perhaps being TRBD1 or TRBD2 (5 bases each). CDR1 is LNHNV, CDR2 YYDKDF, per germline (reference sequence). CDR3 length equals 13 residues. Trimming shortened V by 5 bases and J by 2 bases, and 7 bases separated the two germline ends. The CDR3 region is CATSGTTYNEQFF. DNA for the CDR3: TGTGCCACCAGCGGGACCACCTACAATGAGCAGTTCTTC.

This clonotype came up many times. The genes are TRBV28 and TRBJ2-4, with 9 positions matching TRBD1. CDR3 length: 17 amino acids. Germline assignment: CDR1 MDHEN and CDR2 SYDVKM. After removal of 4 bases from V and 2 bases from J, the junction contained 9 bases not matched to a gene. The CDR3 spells CASSSGQGTPTKNIQYF. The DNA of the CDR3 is TGTGCCAGCAGTTCGGGACAGGGCACCCCAACCAAAAACATTCAGTACTTC. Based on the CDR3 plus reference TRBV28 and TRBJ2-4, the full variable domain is DVKVTQSSRYLVKRTGEKVFLECVQDMDHENMFWYRQDPGLGLRLIYFSYDVKMKEKGDIPEGYSVSREKKERFSLILESASTNQTSMYLCASSSGQGTPTKNIQYFGAGTRLSVL.

CDR3 loop: CASSLGVAGGVNEQFF. The CDR3 DNA reads TGTGCCAGCAGCTTAGGTGTTGCGGGAGGTGTAAATGAGCAGTTCTTC. The J gene is TRBJ2-1, the V gene TRBV7-9, with 8 positions matching TRBD2. Germline loops: CDR1 SEHNR, CDR2 FQNEAQ (reference sequence). J was trimmed by 7 bases and V by 1 base; bases with no gene match: 9. There are 16 residues in the CDR3.

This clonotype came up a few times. The CDR3 sequence is CASSETRDRVYEQYF. The CDR3 nucleotides read TGTGCCAGCAGTGAAACCCGGGACAGGGTCTACGAGCAGTACTTC. The V call is TRBV6-1, the J call TRBJ2-7, with TRBD1 matching over 9 bases. V dropped 2 bases and J dropped 3; count of bases not matched to a gene: 5. The CDR3 runs 15 residues. Germline CDR1 reads MNHNS; CDR2 reads SASEGT.

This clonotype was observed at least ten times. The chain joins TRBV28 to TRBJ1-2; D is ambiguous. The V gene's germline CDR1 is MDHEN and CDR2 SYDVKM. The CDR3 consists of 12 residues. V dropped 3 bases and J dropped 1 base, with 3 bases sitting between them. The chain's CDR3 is CASSFSNYGYTF. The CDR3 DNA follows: TGTGCCAGCAGTTTTAGTAACTATGGCTACACCTTC.

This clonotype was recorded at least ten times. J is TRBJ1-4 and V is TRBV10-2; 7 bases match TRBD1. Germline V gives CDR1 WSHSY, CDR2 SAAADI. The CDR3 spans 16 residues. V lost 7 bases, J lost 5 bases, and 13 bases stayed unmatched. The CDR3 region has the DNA TGCGCCAGCAAGACAGGGATTGGCAAATTAAATGAAAAACTGTTTTTT. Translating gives CASKTGIGKLNEKLFF.

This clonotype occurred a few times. The CDR3 is CSAPRDRISGANVLTF. The CDR3 coding sequence is TGCAGTGCCCCAAGGGACAGGATCTCTGGGGCCAACGTCCTGACTTTC. The chain carries TRBV20-1 and TRBJ2-6, with 8 bases that match TRBD1. The CDR3 has 16 amino acids. Germline-derived CDR1 and CDR2 are DFQATT and SNEGSKA (reference sequence). With 6 bases clipped from V and 0 bases from J, the junction kept 7 bases outside the gene matches.